Sequencing of this T cell receptor beta chain was carried out in a study of blood T cell repertoires in COVID-19. The method was immunoSEQ multiplex PCR; TCRdb's version includes in-frame clones alone and lacks a portion of them. This sample has around 35,000 clones, with 85% to 95% found just once. V lost 5 bases, J lost 1 base, and 8 bases stayed unmatched. Per germline, CDR1 SGHTA and CDR2 FQGTGA. The CDR3 sequence is 16 residues long. This clonotype was sampled from a human donor in a cohort sampled during active COVID-19. The J gene is TRBJ2-3, the V gene TRBV7-3; 8 positions agree with TRBD1. Sequencing input: peripheral blood. This chain's CDR3 is CASSPDRVQGTDTQYF. The DNA of the CDR3 is TGTGCCAGCAGCCCGGACAGGGTTCAGGGCACAGATACGCAGTATTTT.